The 9 T cell receptor beta chains below come from one sample, sequenced in a study of tumor-infiltrating lymphocytes in primary liver carcinoma. Joint extraction of RNA and DNA used about 17-30 mg of bulk tissue that was unsorted. Production of TCR beta cDNA used approximately 0.45 ug total RNA together with a constant-region primer. Libraries covering TCR beta were generated through three nested multiplex PCR rounds (using a slightly modified ARM-PCR). Primers for the first two PCR rounds were TRBV1-TRBV30 forward primers and a C-beta reverse primer (around 11 cycles per round). TCRdb independently ran MiXCR on the multiplex PCR reads; one entry per CDR3 protein. The profile shows 150,000 to 200,000 distinct CDR3 sequences, around four fifths of them singletons. The specimen sequenced was tumor tissue from primary liver carcinoma. All receptors derive from a man aged 40-49 years with primary liver carcinoma and hepatitis B virus infection.

Of note for this clonotype: A junction end diverges from the germline sequence, so it may reflect a read error. The chain joins TRBV11-2 to TRBJ2-6, with TRBD1 matching over 8 bases. Germline CDR1 reads SGHAT; CDR2 reads FQNNGV. The CDR3 totals 21 residues. Here the CDR3 DNA reads TGTACCAGCAGCATGGGGGGTGACAGGGGCATTTCCCTCTCTGCGGCCAACGTCCTGATTTTC. Amino acids: CTSSMGGDRGISLSAANVLIF.

The CDR3 coding sequence is TGTGCCAGCAGTTTAGCGCTAGGAGGGACAGGGCGGTCCAATGACGCTTTCTTT. Translation: CASSLALGGTGRSNDAFF. The rearrangement joins TRBV12-3 or TRBV12-4 to TRBJ1-1; TRBD1 aligns across 9 bases. This CDR3 has 18 amino acids. V gave up 0 bases and J gave up 11 bases; unmatched junction bases: 19.

This chain joins TRBV5-5 and TRBJ2-3; D is ambiguous. Per germline, CDR1 SGHKS and CDR2 YYEKEE (reference sequence). This CDR3 spans 11 amino acids. CDR3 sequence reads: CVSSFGDTQYF. The CDR3 region has the DNA TGTGTTAGCAGCTTTGGAGATACGCAGTATTTT.

Worth noting for this clonotype: The conserved phenylalanine or tryptophan normally closing the CDR3 is absent here, so this likely arose from a read error. No DNA is shown, since the ends of the CDR3 on it are uncertain; the CDR3 is the one TCRdb lists. The chain carries TRBV29-1 and TRBJ2-4; TRBD2 was called by the table and not checked on the DNA. The CDR3 totals 13 residues, both ends included. Germline CDR1 SQVTM, CDR2 ANQGSEA. CDR3 loop: CSAVPGTSGTKYC.

Turning to this clonotype: The junction departs from germline at one end; a sequencing error may be responsible. This chain joins TRBV29-1 and TRBJ2-7; 8 bases fit TRBD2. CDR1 and CDR2 (germline): SQVTM, ANQGSEA. The CDR3 runs 12 residues. CDR3 amino acids: CSVVGGAYKQYF. The CDR3 region has the DNA TGCAGCGTTGTCGGGGGGGCCTACAAGCAGTACTTC.

As for this clonotype: The junction departs from germline at one end; a sequencing error may be responsible. The V and J genes are TRBV4-1 and TRBJ2-7; D is uncertain. This CDR3 has 14 amino acids. Germline V CDR1 and CDR2: MGHRA, YSYEKL. Here the CDR3 reads CANSQEIPVDEQYF. The CDR3 nucleotides are TGCGCCAACAGCCAAGAGATCCCTGTTGACGAGCAGTACTTC.

This clonotype turned up a few times. The V gene is TRBV18, the J gene TRBJ2-5; 11 bases map to TRBD1. V shed 3 bases, J shed 5 bases, and the junction held 5 bases outside the gene matches. Germline V gene data show CDR1 as KGHSH and CDR2 as LQKENI. This CDR3 is 15 amino acids long. The CDR3 spells CASSPADRGQETQYF. CDR3 sequence (DNA): TGTGCCAGCTCACCTGCGGACAGGGGGCAGGAGACCCAGTACTTC.

This clonotype was counted once. The V and J genes are TRBV6-2 or TRBV6-3 and TRBJ2-1; no clear D. Germline CDR1 and CDR2: MNHEY and SVGEGT. This CDR3 comprises 11 residues. V lost 6 bases and J 7 bases, leaving 7 bases between the germline ends. The CDR3 DNA reads TGTGCCAGCAGCAATATTAATGAGCAGTTCTTC. Amino acid sequence: CASSNINEQFF.

The rearrangement uses TRBV11-2 and TRBJ2-3; D is possibly TRBD1 or TRBD2 (6 bases each). Germline V gives CDR1 SGHAT, CDR2 FQNNGV. The CDR3 spans 15 residues. V lost 3 bases to trimming and J lost 12 bases, with 22 bases between them. CDR3 sequence (DNA): TGTGCCAGCAGCTTTAGGGGGGCAAAAAGAGCTACACAGTATTTT. The encoded protein is CASSFRGAKRATQYF.